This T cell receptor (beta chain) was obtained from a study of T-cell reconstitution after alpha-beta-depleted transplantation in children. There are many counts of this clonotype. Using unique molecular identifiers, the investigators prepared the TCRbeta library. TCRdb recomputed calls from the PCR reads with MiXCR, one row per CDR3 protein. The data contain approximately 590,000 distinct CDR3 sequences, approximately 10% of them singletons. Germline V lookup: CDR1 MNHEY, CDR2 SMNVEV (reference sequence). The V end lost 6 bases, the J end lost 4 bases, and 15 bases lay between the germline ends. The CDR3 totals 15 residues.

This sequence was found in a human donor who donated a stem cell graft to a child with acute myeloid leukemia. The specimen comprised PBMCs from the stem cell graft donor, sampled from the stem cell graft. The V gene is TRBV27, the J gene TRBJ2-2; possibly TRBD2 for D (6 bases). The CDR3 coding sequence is TGTGCCAGCAGCCGGCCCCAGGGAGGCACCGGGGAGCTGTTTTTT. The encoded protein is CASSRPQGGTGELFF.